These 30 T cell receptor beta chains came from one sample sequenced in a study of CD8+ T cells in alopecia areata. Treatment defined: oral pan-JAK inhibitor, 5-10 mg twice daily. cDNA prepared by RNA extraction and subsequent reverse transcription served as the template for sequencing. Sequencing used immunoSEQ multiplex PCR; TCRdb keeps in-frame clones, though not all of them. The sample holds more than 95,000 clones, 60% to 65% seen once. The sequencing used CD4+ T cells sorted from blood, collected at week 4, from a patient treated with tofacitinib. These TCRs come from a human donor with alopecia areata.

CDR3 sequence reads: CASSLGGFETQYF. DNA for the CDR3: TGCGCCAGCAGCTTGGGTGGTTTTGAGACCCAGTACTTC. The chain is built from TRBV5-1 and TRBJ2-5; no clear D. Trimming removed 0 bases from V and 5 bases from J, with 8 bases in between. CDR1 and CDR2 (germline): SGHRS, YFSETQ. This CDR3 is 13 amino acids long.

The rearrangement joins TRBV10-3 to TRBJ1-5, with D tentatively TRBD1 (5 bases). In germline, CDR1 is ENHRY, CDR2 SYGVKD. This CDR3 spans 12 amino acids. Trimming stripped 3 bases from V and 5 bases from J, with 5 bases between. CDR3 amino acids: CAISEGDQPQHF. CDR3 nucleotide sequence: TGTGCCATCAGTGAAGGGGATCAGCCCCAGCATTTT.

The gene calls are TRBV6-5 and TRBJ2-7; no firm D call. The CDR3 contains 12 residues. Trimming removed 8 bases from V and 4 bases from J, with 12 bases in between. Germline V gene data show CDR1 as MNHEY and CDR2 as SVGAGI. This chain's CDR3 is CASGSPRYEQYF. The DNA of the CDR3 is TGTGCCAGCGGCAGTCCCCGATACGAGCAGTACTTC.

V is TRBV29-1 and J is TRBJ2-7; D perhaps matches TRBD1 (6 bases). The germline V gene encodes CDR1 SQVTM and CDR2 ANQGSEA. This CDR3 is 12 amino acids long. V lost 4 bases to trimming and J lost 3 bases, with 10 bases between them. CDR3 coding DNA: TGCAGCGTTGTGCCAGGGGACTACGAGCAGTACTTC. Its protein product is CSVVPGDYEQYF.

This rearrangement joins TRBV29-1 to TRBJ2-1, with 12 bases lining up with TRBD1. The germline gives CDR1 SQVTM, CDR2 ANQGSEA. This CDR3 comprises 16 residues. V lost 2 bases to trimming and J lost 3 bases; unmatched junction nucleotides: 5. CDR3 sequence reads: CSVEPGTGGVYNEQFF. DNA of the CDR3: TGCAGCGTTGAACCCGGGACAGGGGGCGTCTACAATGAGCAGTTCTTC.

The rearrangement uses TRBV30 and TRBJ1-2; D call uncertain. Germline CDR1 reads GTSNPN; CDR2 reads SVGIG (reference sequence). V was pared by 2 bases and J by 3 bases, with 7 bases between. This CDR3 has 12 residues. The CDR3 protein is CAWSRGYYGYTF. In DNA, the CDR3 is TGTGCCTGGAGTCGGGGTTACTATGGCTACACCTTC. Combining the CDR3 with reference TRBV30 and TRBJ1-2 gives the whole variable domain SQTIHQWPATLVQPVGSPLSLECTVEGTSNPNLYWYRQAAGRGLQLLFYSVGIGQISSEVPQNLSASRPQDRQFILSSKKLLLSDSGFYLCAWSRGYYGYTFGSGTRLTVV.

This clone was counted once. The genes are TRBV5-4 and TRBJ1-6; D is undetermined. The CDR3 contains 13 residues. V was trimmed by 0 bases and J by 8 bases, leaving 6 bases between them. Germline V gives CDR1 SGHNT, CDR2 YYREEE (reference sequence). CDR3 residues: CASSLDPDSPLHF. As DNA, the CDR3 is TGTGCCAGCAGCTTGGACCCTGATTCACCCCTCCACTTT. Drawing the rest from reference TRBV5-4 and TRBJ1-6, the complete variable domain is ETGVTQSPTHLIKTRGQQVTLRCSSQSGHNTVSWYQQALGQGPQFIFQYYREEENGRGNFPPRFSGLQFPNYSSELNVNALELDDSALYLCASSLDPDSPLHFGNGTRLTVT.

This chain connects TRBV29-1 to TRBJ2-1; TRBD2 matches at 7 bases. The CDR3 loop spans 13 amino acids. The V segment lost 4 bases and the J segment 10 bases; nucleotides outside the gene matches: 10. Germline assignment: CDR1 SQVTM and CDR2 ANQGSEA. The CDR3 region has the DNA TGCAGCGTTGGGGTGAGACTAGCAAGAGAGCAGTTCTTC. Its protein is CSVGVRLAREQFF.

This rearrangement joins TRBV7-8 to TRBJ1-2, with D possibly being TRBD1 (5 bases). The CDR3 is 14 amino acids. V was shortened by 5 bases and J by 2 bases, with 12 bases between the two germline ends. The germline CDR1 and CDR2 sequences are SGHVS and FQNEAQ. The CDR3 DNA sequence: TGTGCCAGCAGCCCCAGGGCTTCCAACTATGGCTACACCTTC. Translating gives CASSPRASNYGYTF. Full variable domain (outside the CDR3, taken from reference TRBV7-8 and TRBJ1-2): GAGVSQSPRYKVAKRGQDVALRCDPISGHVSLFWYQQALGQGPEFLTYFQNEAQLDKSGLPSDRFFAERPEGSVSTLKIQRTQQEDSAVYLCASSPRASNYGYTFGSGTRLTVV.

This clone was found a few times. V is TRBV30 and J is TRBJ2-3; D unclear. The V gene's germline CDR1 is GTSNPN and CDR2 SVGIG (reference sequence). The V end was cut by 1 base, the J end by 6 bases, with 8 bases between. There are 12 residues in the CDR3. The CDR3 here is CAWSGGGDTQYF. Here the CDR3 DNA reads TGTGCCTGGAGTGGGGGTGGCGATACGCAGTATTTT.

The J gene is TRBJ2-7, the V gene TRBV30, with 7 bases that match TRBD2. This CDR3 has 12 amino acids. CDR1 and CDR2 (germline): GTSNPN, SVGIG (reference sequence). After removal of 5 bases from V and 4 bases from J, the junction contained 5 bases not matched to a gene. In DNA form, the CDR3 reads TGTGCCTGGGCGGGGACTACTTACGAGCAGTACTTC. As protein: CAWAGTTYEQYF.

The CDR3 reads CASSPSLGREYGYTF. DNA for the CDR3: TGTGCCAGCAGCCCATCCCTCGGGAGAGAGTATGGCTACACCTTC. The V call is TRBV9, the J call TRBJ1-2; D is unclear. Germline V gives CDR1 SGDLS, CDR2 YYNGEE. The CDR3 is 15 amino acids. The germline V and J ends were trimmed by 4 bases and 5 bases, with 18 bases remaining between them.

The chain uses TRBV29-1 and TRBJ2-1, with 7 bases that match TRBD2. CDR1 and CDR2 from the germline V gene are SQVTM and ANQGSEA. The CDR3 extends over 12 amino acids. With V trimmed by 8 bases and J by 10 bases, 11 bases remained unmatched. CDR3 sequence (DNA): TGCAGCCTGGGGGGGGAGGGCCGCGAGCAGTTCTTC. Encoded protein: CSLGGEGREQFF.

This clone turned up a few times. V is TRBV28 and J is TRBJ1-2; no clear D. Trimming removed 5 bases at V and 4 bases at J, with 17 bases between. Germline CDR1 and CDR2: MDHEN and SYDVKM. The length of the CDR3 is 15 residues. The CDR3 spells CASSARVGMGYGYTF. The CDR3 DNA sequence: TGTGCCAGCAGTGCTCGGGTGGGAATGGGCTATGGCTACACCTTC.

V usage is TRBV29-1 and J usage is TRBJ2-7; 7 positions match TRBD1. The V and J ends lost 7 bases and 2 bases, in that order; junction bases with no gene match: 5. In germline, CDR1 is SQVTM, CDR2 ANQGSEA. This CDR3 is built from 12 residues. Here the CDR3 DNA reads TGCAGCGGATTACAGGGGCCCTACGAGCAGTACTTC. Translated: CSGLQGPYEQYF.

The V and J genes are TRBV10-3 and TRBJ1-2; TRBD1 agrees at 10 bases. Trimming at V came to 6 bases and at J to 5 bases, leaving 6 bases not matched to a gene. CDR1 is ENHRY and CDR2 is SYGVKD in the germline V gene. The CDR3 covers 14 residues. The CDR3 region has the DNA TGTGCCATCAGCCGGACAGGGGGAGAATATGGCTACACCTTC. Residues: CAISRTGGEYGYTF.

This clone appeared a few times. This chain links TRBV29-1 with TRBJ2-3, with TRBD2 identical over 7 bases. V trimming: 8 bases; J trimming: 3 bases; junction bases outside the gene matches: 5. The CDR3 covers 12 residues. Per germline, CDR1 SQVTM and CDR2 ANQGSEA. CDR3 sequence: CSHGGSTDTQYF. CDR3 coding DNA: TGCAGCCACGGGGGGAGTACAGATACGCAGTATTTT.

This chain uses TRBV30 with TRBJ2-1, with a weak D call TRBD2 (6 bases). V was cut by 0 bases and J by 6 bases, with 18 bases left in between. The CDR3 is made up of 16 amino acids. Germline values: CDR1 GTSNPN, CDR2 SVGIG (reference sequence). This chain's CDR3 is CAWSVLPIGSVNEQFF. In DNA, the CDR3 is TGTGCCTGGAGTGTACTCCCTATCGGGAGCGTCAATGAGCAGTTCTTC.

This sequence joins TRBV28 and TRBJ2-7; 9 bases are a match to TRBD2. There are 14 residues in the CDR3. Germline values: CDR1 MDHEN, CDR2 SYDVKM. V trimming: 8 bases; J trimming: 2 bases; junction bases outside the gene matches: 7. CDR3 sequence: CASGSGSRAYEQYF. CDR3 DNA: TGTGCCAGCGGTAGCGGGAGTAGAGCCTACGAGCAGTACTTC.

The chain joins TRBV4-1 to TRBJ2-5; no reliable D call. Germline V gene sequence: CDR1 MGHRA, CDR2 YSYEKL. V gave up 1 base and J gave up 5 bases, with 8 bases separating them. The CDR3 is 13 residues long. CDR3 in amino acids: CASSQVLRETQYF. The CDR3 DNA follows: TGCGCCAGCAGCCAAGTGCTCCGGGAGACCCAGTACTTC.

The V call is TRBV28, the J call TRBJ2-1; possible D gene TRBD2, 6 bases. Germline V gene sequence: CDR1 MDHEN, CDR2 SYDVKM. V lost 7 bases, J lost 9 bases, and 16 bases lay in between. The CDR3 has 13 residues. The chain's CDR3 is CASKVQLGGEQFF. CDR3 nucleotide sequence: TGTGCCAGCAAGGTCCAGTTGGGGGGTGAGCAGTTCTTC.

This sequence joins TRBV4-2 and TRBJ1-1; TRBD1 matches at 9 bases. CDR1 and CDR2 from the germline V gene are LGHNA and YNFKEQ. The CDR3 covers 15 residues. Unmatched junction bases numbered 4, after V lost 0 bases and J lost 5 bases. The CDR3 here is CASSQDYRGQTEAFF. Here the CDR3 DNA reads TGTGCCAGCAGCCAAGATTACAGGGGGCAAACTGAAGCTTTCTTT.

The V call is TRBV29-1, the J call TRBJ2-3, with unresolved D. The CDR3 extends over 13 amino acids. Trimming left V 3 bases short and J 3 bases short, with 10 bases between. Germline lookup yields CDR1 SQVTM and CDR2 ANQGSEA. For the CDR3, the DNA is TGCAGCGTTGAGGGTAGTGGGACAGATACGCAGTATTTT. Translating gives CSVEGSGTDTQYF.

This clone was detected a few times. The CDR3 protein is CAVRRNTGELFF. Written as DNA, the CDR3 is TGTGCCGTCCGACGGAACACCGGGGAGCTGTTTTTT. The rearrangement uses TRBV7-9 and TRBJ2-2; D not resolved. The CDR3 has 12 residues. Germline V gene data show CDR1 as SEHNR and CDR2 as FQNEAQ (reference sequence). V was shortened by 11 bases and J by 1 base, with 8 bases between the two germline ends.

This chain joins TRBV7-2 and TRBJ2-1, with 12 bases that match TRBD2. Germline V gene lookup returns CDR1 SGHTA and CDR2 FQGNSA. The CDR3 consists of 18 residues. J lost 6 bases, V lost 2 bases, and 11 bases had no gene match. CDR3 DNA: TGTGCCAGCAGCTTAAGCCCTAGCGGGGGGGCCGGGGCCAATGAGCAGTTCTTC. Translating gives CASSLSPSGGAGANEQFF. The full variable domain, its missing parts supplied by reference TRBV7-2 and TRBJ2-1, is GAGVSQSPSNKVTEKGKDVELRCDPISGHTALYWYRQSLGQGLEFLIYFQGNSAPDKSGLPSDRFSAERTGGSVSTLTIQRTQQEDSAVYLCASSLSPSGGAGANEQFFGPGTRLTVL.

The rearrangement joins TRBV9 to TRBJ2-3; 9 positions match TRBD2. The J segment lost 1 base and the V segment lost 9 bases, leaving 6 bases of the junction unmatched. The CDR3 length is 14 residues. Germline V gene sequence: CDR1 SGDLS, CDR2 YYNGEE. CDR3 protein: CATSGRRGTDTQYF. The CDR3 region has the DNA TGTGCCACAAGCGGGAGGCGGGGCACAGATACGCAGTATTTT.

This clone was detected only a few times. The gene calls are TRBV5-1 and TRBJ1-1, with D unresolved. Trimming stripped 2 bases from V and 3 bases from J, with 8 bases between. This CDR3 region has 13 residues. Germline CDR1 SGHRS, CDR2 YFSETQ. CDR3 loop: CASSFSGDTEAFF. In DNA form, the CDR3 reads TGCGCCAGCAGCTTCAGCGGGGACACTGAAGCTTTCTTT.

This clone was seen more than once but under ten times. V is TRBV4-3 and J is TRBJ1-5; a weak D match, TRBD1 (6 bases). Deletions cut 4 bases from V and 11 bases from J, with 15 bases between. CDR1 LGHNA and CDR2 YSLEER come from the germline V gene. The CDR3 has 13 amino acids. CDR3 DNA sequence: TGCGCCAGCAGCCCCACTAGGGAGGGGGCCCAGCATTTT. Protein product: CASSPTREGAQHF.

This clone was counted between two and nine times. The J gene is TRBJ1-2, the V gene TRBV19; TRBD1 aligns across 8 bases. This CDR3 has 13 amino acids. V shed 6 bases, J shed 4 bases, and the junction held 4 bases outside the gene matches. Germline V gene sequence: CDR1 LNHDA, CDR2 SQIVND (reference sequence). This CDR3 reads CASRETGGYGYTF. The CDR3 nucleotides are TGTGCCAGTAGGGAAACAGGGGGCTATGGCTACACCTTC.

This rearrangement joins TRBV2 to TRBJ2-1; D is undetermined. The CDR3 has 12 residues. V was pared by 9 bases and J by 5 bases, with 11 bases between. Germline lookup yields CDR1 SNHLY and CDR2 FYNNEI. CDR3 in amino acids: CASRKVDNEQFF. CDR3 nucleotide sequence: TGTGCCAGTCGGAAAGTAGACAATGAGCAGTTCTTC.